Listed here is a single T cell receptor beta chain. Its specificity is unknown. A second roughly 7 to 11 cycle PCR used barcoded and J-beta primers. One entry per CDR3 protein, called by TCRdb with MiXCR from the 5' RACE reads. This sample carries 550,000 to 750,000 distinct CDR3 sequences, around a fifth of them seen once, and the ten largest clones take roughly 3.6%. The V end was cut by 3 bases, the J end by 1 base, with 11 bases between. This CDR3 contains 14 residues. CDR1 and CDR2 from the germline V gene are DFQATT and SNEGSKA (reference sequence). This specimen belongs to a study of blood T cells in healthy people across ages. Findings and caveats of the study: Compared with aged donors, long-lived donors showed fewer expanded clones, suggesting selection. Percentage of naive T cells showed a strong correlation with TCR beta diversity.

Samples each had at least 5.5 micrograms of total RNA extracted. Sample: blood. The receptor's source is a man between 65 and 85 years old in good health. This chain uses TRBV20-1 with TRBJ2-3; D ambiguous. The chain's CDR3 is CSASKSWGTDTQYF. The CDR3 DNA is TGCAGTGCTAGTAAGAGCTGGGGCACAGATACGCAGTATTTT.